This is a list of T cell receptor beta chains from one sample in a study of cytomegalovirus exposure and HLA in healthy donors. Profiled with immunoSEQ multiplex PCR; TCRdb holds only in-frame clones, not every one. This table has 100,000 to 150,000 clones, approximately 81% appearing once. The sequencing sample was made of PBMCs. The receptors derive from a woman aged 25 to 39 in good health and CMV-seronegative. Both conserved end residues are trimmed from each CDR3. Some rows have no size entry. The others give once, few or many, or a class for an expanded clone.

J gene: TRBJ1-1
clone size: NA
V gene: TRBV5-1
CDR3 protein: ASPAPGQGEDTEAF

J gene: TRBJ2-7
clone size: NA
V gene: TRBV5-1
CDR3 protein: ASSPRTGGYEQY

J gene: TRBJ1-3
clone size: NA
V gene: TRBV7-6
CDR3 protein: ASSSVVRGTGNTIY

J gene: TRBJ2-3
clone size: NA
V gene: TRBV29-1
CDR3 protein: SGSTLTSTDTQY

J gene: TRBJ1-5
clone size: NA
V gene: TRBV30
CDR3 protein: AWSPLPSWGGQPQH

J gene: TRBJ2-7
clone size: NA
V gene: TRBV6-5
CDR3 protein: ASSYPRVISYEQY

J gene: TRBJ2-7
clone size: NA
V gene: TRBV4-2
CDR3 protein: ASSPRLAGSPYEQY

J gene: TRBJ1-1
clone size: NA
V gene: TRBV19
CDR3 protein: ASSWGQMNTEAF

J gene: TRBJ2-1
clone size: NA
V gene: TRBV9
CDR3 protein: ASSVASGNEQF

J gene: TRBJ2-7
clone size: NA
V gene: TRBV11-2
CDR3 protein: ASSLDLGQGGEQY

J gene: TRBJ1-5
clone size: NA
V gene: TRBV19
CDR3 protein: AGGGAGSNQPQH

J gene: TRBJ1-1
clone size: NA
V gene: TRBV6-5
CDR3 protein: ASRVAGGGDTEAF

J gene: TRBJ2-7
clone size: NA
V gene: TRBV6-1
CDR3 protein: ASSEGTGAAYEQY

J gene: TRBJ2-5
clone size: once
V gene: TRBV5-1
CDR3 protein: ASSRGTSGRETQY

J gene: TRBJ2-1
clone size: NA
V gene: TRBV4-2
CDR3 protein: ASFTQAGGVNEQF

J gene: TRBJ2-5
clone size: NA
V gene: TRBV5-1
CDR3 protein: ASSYQGAGRETQY

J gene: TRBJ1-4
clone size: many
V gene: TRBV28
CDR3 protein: ASSRDRGNEKLF

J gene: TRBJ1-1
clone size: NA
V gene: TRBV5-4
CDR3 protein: ASSSPGPPEAF

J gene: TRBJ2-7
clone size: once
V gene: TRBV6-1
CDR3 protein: ASSGDRPSLSYEQY

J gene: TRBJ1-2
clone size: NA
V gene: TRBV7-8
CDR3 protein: ASSSGFSTGYRGYT

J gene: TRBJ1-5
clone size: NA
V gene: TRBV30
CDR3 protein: AWSVDSNQPQH

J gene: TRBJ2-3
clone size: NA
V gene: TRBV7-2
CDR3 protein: ASSLSPHSTDTQY

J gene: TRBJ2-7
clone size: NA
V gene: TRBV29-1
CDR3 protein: SFRSFYEQY

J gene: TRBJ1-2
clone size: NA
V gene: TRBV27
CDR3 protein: ASSPTGIVNYGYT

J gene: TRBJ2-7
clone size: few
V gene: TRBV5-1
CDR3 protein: ASSLTGGFSYEQY

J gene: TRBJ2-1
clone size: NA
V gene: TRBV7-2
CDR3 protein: ASSFGQRNNEQF

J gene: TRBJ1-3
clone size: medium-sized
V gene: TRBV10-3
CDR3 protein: AIRDSSGNTIY

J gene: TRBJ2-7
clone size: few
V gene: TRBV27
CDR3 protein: ASGVTSYEQY

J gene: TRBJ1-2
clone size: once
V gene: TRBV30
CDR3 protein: AWSVDRNYGYT

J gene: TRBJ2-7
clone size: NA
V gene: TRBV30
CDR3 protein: ACTSRSYEQY

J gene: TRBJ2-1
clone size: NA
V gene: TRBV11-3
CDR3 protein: ASSLAGAGGNEQF

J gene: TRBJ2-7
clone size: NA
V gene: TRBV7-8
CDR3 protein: ASSMTSGGAYEQY

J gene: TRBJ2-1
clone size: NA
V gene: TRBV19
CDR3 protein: ASSTRALYNEQF

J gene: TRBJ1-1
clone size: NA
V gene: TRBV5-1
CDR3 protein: ASSLWDISSTEAF

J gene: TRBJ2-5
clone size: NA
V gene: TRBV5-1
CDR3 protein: ASSFAGGTETQY

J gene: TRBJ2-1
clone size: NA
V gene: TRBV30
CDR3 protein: AWSLAGAYNEQF